Below are 21 T cell receptor beta chains sequenced from a single sample in a study of early T cells in non-severe SARS-CoV-2 infection. A single record per CDR3 protein comes from TCRdb applying MiXCR to the 5' RACE reads. The sample lists 37,000 or so distinct CDR3 sequences; around 6.1% were seen once. Material: whole blood. Receptors originate from an adult who was a healthcare worker with PCR-confirmed SARS-CoV-2 infection or an uninfected control (not recorded which).

This clonotype was seen many times. V gene TRBV12-3 or TRBV12-4 combines with J gene TRBJ2-7; weak D call: TRBD1 (6 bases). The CDR3 has 14 residues. Trimming took off 6 bases at V and 2 bases at J, with 14 bases between the two ends. The CDR3: CASSLRTDTYEQYF. The CDR3 nucleotides read TGTGCCAGCAGCCTCCGGACAGACACCTACGAGCAGTACTTC.

In its sample, this clonotype was seen many times. This chain connects TRBV7-8 to TRBJ1-1; a possible D gene is TRBD1 (5 bases). The CDR3 runs 16 residues. V was pared by 3 bases and J by 11 bases, with 25 bases between. Germline assignment: CDR1 SGHVS and CDR2 FQNEAQ. CDR3 sequence reads: CASSLTNLGQLSRAFF. CDR3 nucleotide sequence: TGTGCCAGCAGCTTGACGAACCTTGGACAATTAAGTCGGGCTTTCTTT.

This clonotype was detected ten times or more. This chain links TRBV3-1 with TRBJ2-7, with TRBD2 identical over 14 bases. The CDR3 contains 15 residues. With 5 bases clipped from V and 7 bases from J, the junction kept 7 bases outside the gene matches. CDR1 LGHDT and CDR2 YNNKEL come from the germline V gene (reference sequence). The CDR3 DNA reads as TGTGCCAGCAGCAAGGGACTAGCGGGAGTTAGGGAGCAGTACTTC. Translation: CASSKGLAGVREQYF.

This clonotype was counted between two and nine times. The chain carries TRBV12-3 or TRBV12-4 and TRBJ2-2; 7 nucleotides line up with TRBD1. The V and J ends lost 10 bases and 5 bases, in that order; junction bases with no gene match: 13. CDR3 length: 15 amino acids. CDR3 bases: TGTGCCACCGCTACAGGGGTATTAGTAACCGGGGAGCTGTTTTTT. Its protein is CATATGVLVTGELFF.

This clonotype has at least ten counts. J is TRBJ2-7 and V is TRBV7-2; TRBD1 might be the D (8 bases). The CDR3 is made up of 16 amino acids. V lost 1 base to trimming and J lost 7 bases, with 20 bases between them. Germline V lookup: CDR1 SGHTA, CDR2 FQGNSA. The CDR3 loop is CASSLGLTGEGYEQYF. The DNA for the CDR3 is TGTGCCAGCAGCTTAGGACTGACAGGGGAGGGGTATGAGCAGTACTTC.

This clonotype was seen a few times. The rearrangement joins TRBV7-8 to TRBJ2-4; TRBD2 matches at 10 bases. V lost 5 bases to trimming and J lost 6 bases; unmatched junction nucleotides: 13. CDR1 is SGHVS, CDR2 FQNEAQ, per germline. The CDR3 spans 17 residues. The CDR3 nucleotides are TGTGCCAGCAGCCCCTTAGCGGGAGGCCCGGCGGGAAACATTCAGTACTTC. As protein: CASSPLAGGPAGNIQYF.

There are many counts of this clonotype. This chain uses TRBV10-3 with TRBJ2-3, with D possibly matching TRBD2 (6 bases). Germline V gene sequence: CDR1 ENHRY, CDR2 SYGVKD. Trimming left V 11 bases short and J 6 bases short, with 9 bases between. The CDR3 sequence is 10 residues long. The CDR3 DNA reads TGTGCCTCTGGAGGGGATACGCAGTATTTT. This codes for CASGGDTQYF.

The table lists this clonotype with a few counts. The V call is TRBV3-1, the J call TRBJ2-7; 7 bases are shared with TRBD2. V gave up 3 bases and J gave up 3 bases; unmatched junction bases: 5. Germline V gene lookup returns CDR1 LGHDT and CDR2 YNNKEL (reference sequence). This CDR3 region has 14 residues. In DNA, the CDR3 is TGTGCCAGCAGCCAGTCCGGGACTAACTACGAGCAGTACTTC. Protein sequence: CASSQSGTNYEQYF.

This clonotype came up a few times. The rearrangement links TRBV19 to TRBJ2-1; TRBD2 is a possible D gene (6 bases). The CDR3 sequence is 12 residues long. Per the germline V gene, CDR1 is LNHDA and CDR2 is SQIVND (reference sequence). V dropped 5 bases and J dropped 9 bases, with 11 bases sitting between them. The CDR3: CASSPGVAEQFF. CDR3 sequence (DNA): TGTGCCAGTAGTCCGGGAGTGGCTGAGCAGTTCTTC. Supplemented by reference TRBV19 and TRBJ2-1, the full variable domain reads DGGITQSPKYLFRKEGQNVTLSCEQNLNHDAMYWYRQDPGQGLRLIYYSQIVNDFQKGDIAEGYSVSREKKESFPLTVTSAQKNPTAFYLCASSPGVAEQFFGPGTRLTVL.

This clonotype has a count of ten or more. The V and J genes are TRBV3-1 and TRBJ2-2; D gene ambiguous. Germline CDR1 is LGHDT and CDR2 is YNNKEL (reference sequence). The CDR3 spans 14 residues. Trimming stripped 4 bases from V and 8 bases from J, with 14 bases between. Here the CDR3 reads CASSRRPKTGELFF. The CDR3 DNA reads as TGTGCCAGCAGCCGACGCCCCAAAACAGGGGAGCTGTTTTTT.

The sample holds many counts of this clonotype. This rearrangement joins TRBV7-9 to TRBJ1-2; tentatively, D is TRBD1 (6 bases). Germline V lookup: CDR1 SEHNR, CDR2 FQNEAQ (reference sequence). V lost 2 bases to trimming and J lost 2 bases, with 9 bases between them. The CDR3 is 14 amino acids. CDR3 sequence (DNA): TGTGCCAGCAGCTTACTACAGGGAAACTATGGCTACACCTTC. This translates into CASSLLQGNYGYTF. Filled out from reference TRBV7-9 and TRBJ1-2, the complete variable domain reads DTGVSQNPRHKITKRGQNVTFRCDPISEHNRLYWYRQTLGQGPEFLTYFQNEAQLEKSRLLSDRFSAERPKGSFSTLEIQRTEQGDSAMYLCASSLLQGNYGYTFGSGTRLTVV.

This clonotype has at least ten counts. J is TRBJ1-4 and V is TRBV20-1, with D perhaps matching TRBD1 (5 bases). Trimming took off 5 bases at V and 9 bases at J, with 13 bases between the two ends. The CDR3 totals 12 residues. Germline V gene sequence: CDR1 DFQATT, CDR2 SNEGSKA (reference sequence). CDR3 loop: CSARLGVKKLFF. CDR3 DNA sequence: TGCAGTGCTCGGCTGGGGGTTAAAAAACTGTTTTTT.

Points on this clonotype: At one end the junction does not follow the germline gene, possibly because of a read error. The chain employs TRBV28 and TRBJ2-1; D may be TRBD2 (5 bases). This CDR3 region has 14 residues. From germline, CDR1 is MDHEN and CDR2 SYDVKM. The CDR3 region has the DNA TGTGCGAGCACCGCTCCGAATAAGAGGGATGAGCAGTTCTTC. It is translated as CASTAPNKRDEQFF.

This clonotype has a count of ten or more. V is TRBV7-9 and J is TRBJ1-2; TRBD1 might be the D (5 bases). Per germline, CDR1 SEHNR and CDR2 FQNEAQ (reference sequence). The CDR3 totals 13 residues. V was shortened by 5 bases and J by 4 bases, with 11 bases between the two germline ends. The CDR3 bases are TGTGCCAGCAGCCCTGACAGTTTCTATGGCTACACCTTC. Translation: CASSPDSFYGYTF.

This clonotype came up many times. CDR3 sequence: CASSTANYGYTF. In DNA, the CDR3 is TGTGCCAGCTCAACCGCTAACTATGGCTACACCTTC. This rearrangement joins TRBV18 to TRBJ1-2; D is undetermined. V shed 5 bases and J shed 0 bases, with 4 bases lying between them. The CDR3 sequence is 12 residues long. Looked up from germline, CDR1 is KGHSH and CDR2 is LQKENI.

By sample share, this clonotype is medium-sized. The V gene is TRBV28, the J gene TRBJ2-7, with TRBD1 matching over 9 bases. This CDR3 is 13 amino acids long. V dropped 4 bases and J dropped 3; count of bases not matched to a gene: 1. Germline CDR1 is MDHEN and CDR2 is SYDVKM. CDR3 DNA sequence: TGTGCCAGCAGTTACAGGGGGCTCTACGAGCAGTACTTC. Protein: CASSYRGLYEQYF.

The table lists this clonotype with many counts. The chain has TRBV7-8 and TRBJ2-1; 10 nucleotides align to TRBD2. This CDR3 comprises 15 residues. Trimming cost V 0 bases and J 9 bases; bases outside gene matches: 5. Germline-derived CDR1 and CDR2 are SGHVS and FQNEAQ. DNA of the CDR3: TGTGCCAGCAGCTTAGCAGCGGGAGGGTGGAGTGAGCAGTTCTTC. The encoded protein is CASSLAAGGWSEQFF.

Many counts were recorded for this clonotype. CDR3 protein: CASSSQGPPAAEAFF. In DNA, the CDR3 is TGCGCCAGCAGCTCACAGGGACCCCCGGCAGCTGAAGCTTTCTTT. This sequence joins TRBV5-1 and TRBJ1-1, with D possibly matching TRBD1 (6 bases). The CDR3 loop spans 15 amino acids. The V and J ends lost 3 bases and 6 bases respectively, with 18 bases between them. CDR1 and CDR2 (germline): SGHRS, YFSETQ.

The table lists this clonotype with many counts. The V gene is TRBV7-6, the J gene TRBJ2-2; D tentatively reads TRBD1 or TRBD2 (5 bases each). The length of the CDR3 is 15 residues. Germline V CDR1 and CDR2: SGHVS, FNYEAQ. V lost 2 bases and J 5 bases, leaving 12 bases between the germline ends. The CDR3 nucleotides are TGTGCCAGCAGCTTACGAGGGGTGGAGACCGGGGAGCTGTTTTTT. Protein sequence: CASSLRGVETGELFF.

The chain recombines TRBV7-2 with TRBJ2-1; 10 positions match TRBD2. The CDR3 runs 15 residues. V shed 2 bases and J 4 bases; nucleotides not matched to a gene: 2. CDR1 and CDR2 from the germline V gene are SGHTA and FQGNSA. CDR3 bases: TGTGCCAGCAGCTTAATAGCGGGGGGATACAATGAGCAGTTCTTC. Its protein is CASSLIAGGYNEQFF. The variable domain in full, completed from reference TRBV7-2 and TRBJ2-1, reads GAGVSQSPSNKVTEKGKDVELRCDPISGHTALYWYRQSLGQGLEFLIYFQGNSAPDKSGLPSDRFSAERTGGSVSTLTIQRTQQEDSAVYLCASSLIAGGYNEQFFGPGTRLTVL.

This clonotype was observed many times. The chain combines TRBV5-1 with TRBJ1-2, with 9 bases identical to TRBD1. The CDR3 totals 15 residues. J gave up 3 bases and V 2 bases, and 5 bases lay outside the gene matches. CDR1 SGHRS and CDR2 YFSETQ come from the germline V gene. The CDR3 DNA follows: TGCGCCAGCAGCTTAACAGGGGGCGCTGACTATGGCTACACCTTC. Translated, it gives CASSLTGGADYGYTF.